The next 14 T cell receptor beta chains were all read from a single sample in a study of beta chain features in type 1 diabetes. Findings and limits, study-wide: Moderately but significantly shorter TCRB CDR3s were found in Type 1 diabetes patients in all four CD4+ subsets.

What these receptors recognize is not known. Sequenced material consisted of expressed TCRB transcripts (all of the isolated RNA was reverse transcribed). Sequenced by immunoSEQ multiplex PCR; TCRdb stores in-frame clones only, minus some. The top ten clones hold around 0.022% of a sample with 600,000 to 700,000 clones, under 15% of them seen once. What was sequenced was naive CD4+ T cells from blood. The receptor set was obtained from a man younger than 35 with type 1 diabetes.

In DNA, the CDR3 is TGTGCCATCAGTAGACAGTTGAACACTGAAGCTTTCTTT. Protein product: CAISRQLNTEAFF. The V call is TRBV10-3, the J call TRBJ1-1; possibly TRBD1 for D (5 bases). CDR3 length: 13 amino acids. The germline V and J ends were trimmed by 5 bases and 0 bases, with 7 bases remaining between them. Germline CDR1 and CDR2: ENHRY and SYGVKD.

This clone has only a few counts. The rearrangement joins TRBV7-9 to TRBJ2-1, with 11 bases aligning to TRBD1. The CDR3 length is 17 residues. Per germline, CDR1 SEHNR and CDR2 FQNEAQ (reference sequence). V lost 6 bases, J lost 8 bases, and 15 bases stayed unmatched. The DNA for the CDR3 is TGTGCCAGCAGATTCACTGCCGGGACAGGGGGGAGTGATGAGCAGTTCTTC. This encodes CASRFTAGTGGSDEQFF.

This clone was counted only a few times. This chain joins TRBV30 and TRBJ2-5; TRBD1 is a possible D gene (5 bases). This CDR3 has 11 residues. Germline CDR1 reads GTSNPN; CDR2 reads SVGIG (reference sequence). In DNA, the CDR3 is TGTGCACTTGGGGCCCAGGGGACCCAGTACTTC. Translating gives CALGAQGTQYF.

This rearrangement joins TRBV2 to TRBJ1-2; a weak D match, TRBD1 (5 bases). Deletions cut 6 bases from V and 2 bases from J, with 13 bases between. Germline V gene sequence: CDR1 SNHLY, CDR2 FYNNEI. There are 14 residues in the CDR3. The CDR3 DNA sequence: TGTGCCAGCAGCCCCGAGGGGCCCAACTATGGCTACACCTTC. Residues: CASSPEGPNYGYTF.

The CDR3 coding sequence is TGTGCCAGCAGCCGACTTAATGAGCAGTTCTTC. It specifies CASSRLNEQFF. This chain uses TRBV28 with TRBJ2-1; D not resolved. V was cut by 6 bases and J by 7 bases, with 7 bases left in between. The CDR3 sequence is 11 residues long. Germline lookup yields CDR1 MDHEN and CDR2 SYDVKM.

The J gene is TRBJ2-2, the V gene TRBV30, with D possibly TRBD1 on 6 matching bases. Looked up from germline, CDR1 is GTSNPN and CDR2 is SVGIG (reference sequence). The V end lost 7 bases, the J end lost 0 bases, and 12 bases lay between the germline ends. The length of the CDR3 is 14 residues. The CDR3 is CAYPGHTNTGELFF. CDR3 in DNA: TGTGCCTATCCGGGACACACGAACACCGGGGAGCTGTTTTTT.

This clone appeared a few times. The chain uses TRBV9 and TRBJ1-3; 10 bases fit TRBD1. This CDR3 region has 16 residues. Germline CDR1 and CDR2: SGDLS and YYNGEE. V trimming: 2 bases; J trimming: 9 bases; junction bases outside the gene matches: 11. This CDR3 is CASSVLPGQGSGTIYF. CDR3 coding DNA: TGTGCCAGCAGCGTGCTACCGGGACAGGGGTCCGGCACCATATATTTT. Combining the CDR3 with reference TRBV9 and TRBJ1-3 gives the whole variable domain DSGVTQTPKHLITATGQRVTLRCSPRSGDLSVYWYQQSLDQGLQFLIQYYNGEERAKGNILERFSAQQFPDLHSELNLSSLELGDSALYFCASSVLPGQGSGTIYFGEGSWLTVV.

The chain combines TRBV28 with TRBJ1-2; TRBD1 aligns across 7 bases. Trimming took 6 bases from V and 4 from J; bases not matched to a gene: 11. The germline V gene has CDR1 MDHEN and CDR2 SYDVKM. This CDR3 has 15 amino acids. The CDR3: CASSPPGQSLYGYTF. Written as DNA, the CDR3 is TGTGCCAGCAGCCCTCCGGGACAGAGTCTCTATGGCTACACCTTC.

CDR3 protein: CASSGVGETQYF. For the CDR3, the DNA is TGTGCCAGCAGCGGGGTAGGGGAGACCCAGTACTTC. The chain recombines TRBV11-2 with TRBJ2-5; no firm D call. Germline V lookup: CDR1 SGHAT, CDR2 FQNNGV. The V and J ends lost 5 bases and 5 bases respectively, with 9 bases between them. The CDR3 loop spans 12 amino acids.

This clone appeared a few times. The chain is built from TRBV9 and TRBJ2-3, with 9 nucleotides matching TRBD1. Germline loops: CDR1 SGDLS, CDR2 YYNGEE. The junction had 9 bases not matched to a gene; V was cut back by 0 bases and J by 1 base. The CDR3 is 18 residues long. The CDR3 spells CASSVAYGGQGGTDTQYF. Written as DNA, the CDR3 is TGTGCCAGCAGCGTAGCGTACGGGGGACAGGGTGGCACAGATACGCAGTATTTT. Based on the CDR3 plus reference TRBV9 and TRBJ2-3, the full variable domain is DSGVTQTPKHLITATGQRVTLRCSPRSGDLSVYWYQQSLDQGLQFLIQYYNGEERAKGNILERFSAQQFPDLHSELNLSSLELGDSALYFCASSVAYGGQGGTDTQYFGPGTRLTVL.

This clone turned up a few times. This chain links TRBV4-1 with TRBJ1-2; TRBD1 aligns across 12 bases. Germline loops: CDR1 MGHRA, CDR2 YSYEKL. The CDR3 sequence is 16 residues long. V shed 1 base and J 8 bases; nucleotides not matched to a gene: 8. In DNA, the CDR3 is TGCGCCAGCAGCCAAGGACCGGGACAGGGGGCGTTGGGCTACACCTTC. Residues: CASSQGPGQGALGYTF.

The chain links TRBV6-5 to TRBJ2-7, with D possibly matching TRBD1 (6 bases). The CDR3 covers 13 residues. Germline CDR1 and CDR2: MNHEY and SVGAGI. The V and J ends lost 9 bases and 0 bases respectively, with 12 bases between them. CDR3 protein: CASRQALSYEQYF. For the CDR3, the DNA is TGTGCCAGTCGACAGGCCCTCTCCTACGAGCAGTACTTC.

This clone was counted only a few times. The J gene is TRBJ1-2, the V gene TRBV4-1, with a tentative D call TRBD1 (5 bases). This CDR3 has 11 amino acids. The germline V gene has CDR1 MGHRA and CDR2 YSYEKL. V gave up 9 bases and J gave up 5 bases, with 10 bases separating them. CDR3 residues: CASSPGYGYTF. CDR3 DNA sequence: TGCGCCAGTTCACCAGGGTATGGCTACACCTTC.

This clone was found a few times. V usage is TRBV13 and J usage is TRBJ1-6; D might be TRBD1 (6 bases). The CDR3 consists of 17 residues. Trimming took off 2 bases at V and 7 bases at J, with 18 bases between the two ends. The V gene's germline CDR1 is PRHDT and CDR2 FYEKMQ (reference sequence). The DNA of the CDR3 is TGTGCCAGCAGCTTAAAAACGCACGGGGGCCTAAATTCACCCCTCCACTTT. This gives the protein CASSLKTHGGLNSPLHF.